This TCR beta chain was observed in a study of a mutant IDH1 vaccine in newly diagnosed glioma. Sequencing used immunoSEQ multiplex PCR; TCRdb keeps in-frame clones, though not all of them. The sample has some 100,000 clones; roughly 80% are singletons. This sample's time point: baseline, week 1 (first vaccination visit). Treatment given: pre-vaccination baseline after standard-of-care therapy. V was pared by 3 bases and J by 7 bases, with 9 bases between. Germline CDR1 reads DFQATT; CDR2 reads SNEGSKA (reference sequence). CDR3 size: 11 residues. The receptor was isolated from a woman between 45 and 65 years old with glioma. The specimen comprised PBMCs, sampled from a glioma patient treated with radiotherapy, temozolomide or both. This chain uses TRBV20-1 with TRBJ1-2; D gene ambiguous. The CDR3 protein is CSARLGGGYTF. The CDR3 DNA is TGCAGTGCTAGGTTAGGCGGTGGCTACACCTTC.